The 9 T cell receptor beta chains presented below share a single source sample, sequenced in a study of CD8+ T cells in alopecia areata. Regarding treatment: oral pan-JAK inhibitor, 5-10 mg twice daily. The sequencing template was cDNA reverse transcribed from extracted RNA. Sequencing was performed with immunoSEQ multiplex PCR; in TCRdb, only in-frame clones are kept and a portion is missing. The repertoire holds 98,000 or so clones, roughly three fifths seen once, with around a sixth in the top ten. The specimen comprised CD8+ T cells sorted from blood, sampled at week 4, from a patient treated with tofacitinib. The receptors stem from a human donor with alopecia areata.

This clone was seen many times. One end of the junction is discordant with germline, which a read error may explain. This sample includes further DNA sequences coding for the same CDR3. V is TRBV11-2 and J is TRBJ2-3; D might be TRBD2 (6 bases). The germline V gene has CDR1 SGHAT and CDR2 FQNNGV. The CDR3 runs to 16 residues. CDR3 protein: CASSQDLQRGTDTQYF. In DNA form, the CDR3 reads TGCGCCAGCAGCCAAGATCTCCAGCGGGGCACAGATACGCAGTATTTT.

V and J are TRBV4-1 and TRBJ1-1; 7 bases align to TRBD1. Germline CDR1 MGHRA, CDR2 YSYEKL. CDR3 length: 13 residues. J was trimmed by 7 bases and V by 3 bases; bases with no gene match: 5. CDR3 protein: CASSHRQGIEAFF. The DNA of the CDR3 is TGCGCCAGCAGCCACCGACAGGGAATTGAAGCTTTCTTT.

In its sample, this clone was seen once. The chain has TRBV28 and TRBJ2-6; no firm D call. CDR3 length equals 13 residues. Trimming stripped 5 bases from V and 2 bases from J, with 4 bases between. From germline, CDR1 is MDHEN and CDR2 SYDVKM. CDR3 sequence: CASSTTGANVLTF. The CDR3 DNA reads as TGTGCCAGCAGTACTACTGGGGCCAACGTCCTGACTTTC.

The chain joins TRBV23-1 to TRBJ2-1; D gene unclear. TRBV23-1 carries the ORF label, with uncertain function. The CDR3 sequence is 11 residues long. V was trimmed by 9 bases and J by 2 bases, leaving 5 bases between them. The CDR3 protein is CASGAYNEQFF. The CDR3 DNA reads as TGCGCCAGTGGGGCCTACAATGAGCAGTTCTTC.

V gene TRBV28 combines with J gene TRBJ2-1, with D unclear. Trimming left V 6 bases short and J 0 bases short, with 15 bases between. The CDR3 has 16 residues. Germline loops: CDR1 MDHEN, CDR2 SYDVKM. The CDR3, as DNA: TGTGCCAGCAGACCCCCAAGGACGGCCTCCTACAATGAGCAGTTCTTC. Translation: CASRPPRTASYNEQFF.

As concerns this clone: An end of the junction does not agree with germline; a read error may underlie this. DNA of the CDR3: TGTGCCAGCAGCCTAGCAGATACGCAGTATTTT. It is translated as CASSLADTQYF. The rearrangement links TRBV7-9 to TRBJ2-3, with D uncertain. There are 11 residues in the CDR3. Germline V lookup: CDR1 SEHNR, CDR2 FQNEAQ (reference sequence).

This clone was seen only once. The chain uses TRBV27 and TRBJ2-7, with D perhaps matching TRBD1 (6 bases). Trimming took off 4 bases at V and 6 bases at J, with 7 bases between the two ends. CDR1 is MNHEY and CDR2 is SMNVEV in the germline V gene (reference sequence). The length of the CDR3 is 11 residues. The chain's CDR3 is CASSWGREQYF. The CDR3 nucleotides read TGTGCCAGCAGTTGGGGGCGCGAGCAGTACTTC.

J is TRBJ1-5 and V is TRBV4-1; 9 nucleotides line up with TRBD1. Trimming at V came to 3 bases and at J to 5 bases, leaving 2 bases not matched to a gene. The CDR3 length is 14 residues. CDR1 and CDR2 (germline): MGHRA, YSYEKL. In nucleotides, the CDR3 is TGCGCCAGCAGCCAGGGACAGGGTTATCAGCCCCAGCATTTT. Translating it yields CASSQGQGYQPQHF.

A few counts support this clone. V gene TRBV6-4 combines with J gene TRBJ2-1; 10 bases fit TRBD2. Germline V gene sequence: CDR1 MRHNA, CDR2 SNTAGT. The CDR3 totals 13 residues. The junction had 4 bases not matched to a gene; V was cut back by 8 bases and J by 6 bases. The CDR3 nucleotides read TGTGCCAGCCCGGGACTAGCGACCAATGAGCAGTTCTTC. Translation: CASPGLATNEQFF.